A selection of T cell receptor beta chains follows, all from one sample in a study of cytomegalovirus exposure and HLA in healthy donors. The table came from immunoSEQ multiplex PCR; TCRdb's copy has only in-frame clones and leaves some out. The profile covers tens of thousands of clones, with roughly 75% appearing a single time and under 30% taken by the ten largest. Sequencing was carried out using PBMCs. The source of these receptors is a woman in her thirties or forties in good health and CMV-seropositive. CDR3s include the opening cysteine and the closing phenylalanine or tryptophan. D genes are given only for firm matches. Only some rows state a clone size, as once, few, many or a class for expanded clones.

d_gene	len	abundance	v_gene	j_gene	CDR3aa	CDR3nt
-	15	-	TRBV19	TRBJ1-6	CASSIESRGRIPLHF	TGTGCCAGTAGTATAGAGTCCAGGGGCCGAATACCCCTCCACTTT
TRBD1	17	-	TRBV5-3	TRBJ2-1	CARSLGGTGVSTNEQFF	TGTGCCAGAAGCTTGGGGGGGACAGGGGTCAGCACGAATGAGCAGTTCTTC
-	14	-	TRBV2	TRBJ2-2	CASSAYQGTGELFF	TGTGCCAGCAGCGCATACCAGGGGACCGGGGAGCTGTTTTTT
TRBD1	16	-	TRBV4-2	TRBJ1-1	CASSQDGQGIGTEAFF	TGTGCCAGCAGCCAAGATGGACAGGGCATAGGGACTGAAGCTTTCTTT
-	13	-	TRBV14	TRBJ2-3	CASSQSMLGTQYF	TGTGCCAGCAGCCAATCGATGCTAGGTACGCAGTATTTT
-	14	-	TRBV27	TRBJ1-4	CASARGGRGEKLFF	TGTGCCAGCGCAAGAGGAGGGAGGGGTGAAAAACTGTTTTTT
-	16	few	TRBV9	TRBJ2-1	CASSPPLRGSNNEQFF	TGTGCCAGCAGCCCCCCTCTGCGGGGTTCTAACAATGAGCAGTTCTTC
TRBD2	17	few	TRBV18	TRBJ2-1	CASSHPVTSGGLNEQFF	TGTGCCAGCTCACATCCTGTGACTAGCGGGGGCCTAAACGAGCAGTTCTTC
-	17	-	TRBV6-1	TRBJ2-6	CASSAWTGGGGANVLTF	TGTGCCAGCAGTGCCTGGACTGGGGGAGGTGGGGCCAACGTCCTGACTTTC
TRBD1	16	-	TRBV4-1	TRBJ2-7	CASSPYGTGDSYEQYF	TGCGCCAGCAGTCCTTACGGGACAGGGGACTCCTACGAGCAGTACTTC
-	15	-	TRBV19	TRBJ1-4	CASTTLPGGNEKLFF	TGTGCCAGTACTACGTTGCCCGGAGGAAATGAAAAACTGTTTTTT
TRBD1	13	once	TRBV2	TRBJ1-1	CASREEGAGKAFF	TGTGCCAGCAGGGAGGAGGGGGCGGGTAAAGCTTTCTTT
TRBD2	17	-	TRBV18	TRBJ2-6	CASSPSGGFSGANVLTF	TGTGCCAGCTCACCAAGCGGGGGCTTCTCTGGGGCCAACGTCCTGACTTTC